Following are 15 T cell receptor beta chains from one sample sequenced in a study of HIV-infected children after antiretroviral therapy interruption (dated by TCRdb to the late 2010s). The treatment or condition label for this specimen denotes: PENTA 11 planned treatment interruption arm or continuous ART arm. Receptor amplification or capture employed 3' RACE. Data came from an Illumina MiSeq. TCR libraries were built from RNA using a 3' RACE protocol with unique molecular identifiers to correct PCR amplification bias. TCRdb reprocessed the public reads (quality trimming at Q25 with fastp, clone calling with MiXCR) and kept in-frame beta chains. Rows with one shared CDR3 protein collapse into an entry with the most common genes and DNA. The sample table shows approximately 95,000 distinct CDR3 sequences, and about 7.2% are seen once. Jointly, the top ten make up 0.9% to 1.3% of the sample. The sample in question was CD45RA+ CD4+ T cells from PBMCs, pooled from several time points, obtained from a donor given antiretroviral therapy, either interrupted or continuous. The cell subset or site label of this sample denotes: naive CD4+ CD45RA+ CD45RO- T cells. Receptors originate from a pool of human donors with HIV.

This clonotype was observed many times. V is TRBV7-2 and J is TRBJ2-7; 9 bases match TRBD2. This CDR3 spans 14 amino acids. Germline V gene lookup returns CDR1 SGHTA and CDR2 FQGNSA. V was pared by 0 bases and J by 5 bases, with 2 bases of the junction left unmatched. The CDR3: CASSLAGLAHEQYF. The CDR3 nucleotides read TGTGCCAGCAGCTTAGCGGGACTAGCCCACGAGCAGTACTTC.

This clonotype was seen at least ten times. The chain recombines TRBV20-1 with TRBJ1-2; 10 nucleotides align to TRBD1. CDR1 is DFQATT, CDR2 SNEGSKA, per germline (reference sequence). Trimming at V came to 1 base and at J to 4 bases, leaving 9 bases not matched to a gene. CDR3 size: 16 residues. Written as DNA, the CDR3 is TGCAGTGCTAGAGGGGACAGGGGCGACGTTAGCTATGGCTACACCTTC. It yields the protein CSARGDRGDVSYGYTF.

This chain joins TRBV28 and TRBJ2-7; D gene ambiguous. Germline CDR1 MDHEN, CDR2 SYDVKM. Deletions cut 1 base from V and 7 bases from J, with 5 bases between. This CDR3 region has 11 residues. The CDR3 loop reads CASSLSREQYF. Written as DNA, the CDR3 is TGTGCCAGCAGTTTATCTAGAGAGCAGTACTTC.

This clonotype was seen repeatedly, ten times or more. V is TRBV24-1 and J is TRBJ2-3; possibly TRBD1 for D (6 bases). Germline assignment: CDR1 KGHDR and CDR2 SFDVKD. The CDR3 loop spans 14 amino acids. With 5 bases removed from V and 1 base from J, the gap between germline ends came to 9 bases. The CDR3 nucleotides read TGTGCCACCAGTGGTGGGGGCGGCACAGATACGCAGTATTTT. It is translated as CATSGGGGTDTQYF.

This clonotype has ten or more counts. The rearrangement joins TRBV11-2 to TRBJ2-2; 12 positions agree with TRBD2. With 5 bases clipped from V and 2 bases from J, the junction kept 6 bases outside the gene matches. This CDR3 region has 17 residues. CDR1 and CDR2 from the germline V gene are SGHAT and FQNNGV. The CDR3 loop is CASSKLAGGPNTGELFF. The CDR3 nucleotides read TGTGCCAGCAGCAAACTAGCGGGGGGTCCCAACACCGGGGAGCTGTTTTTT.

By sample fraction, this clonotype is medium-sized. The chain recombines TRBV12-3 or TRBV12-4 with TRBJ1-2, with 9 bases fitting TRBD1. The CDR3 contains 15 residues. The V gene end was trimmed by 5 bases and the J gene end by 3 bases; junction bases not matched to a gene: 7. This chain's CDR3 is CASSPSTGGDYGYTF. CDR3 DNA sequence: TGTGCCAGCAGTCCCTCGACAGGGGGAGACTATGGCTACACCTTC.

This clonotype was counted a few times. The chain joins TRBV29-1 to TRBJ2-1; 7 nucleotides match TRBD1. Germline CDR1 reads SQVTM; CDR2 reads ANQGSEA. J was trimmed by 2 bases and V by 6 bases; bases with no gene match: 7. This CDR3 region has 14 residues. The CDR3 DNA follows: TGCAGCGTCTCAAGACAGGGTGCCTACAATGAGCAGTTCTTC. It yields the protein CSVSRQGAYNEQFF.

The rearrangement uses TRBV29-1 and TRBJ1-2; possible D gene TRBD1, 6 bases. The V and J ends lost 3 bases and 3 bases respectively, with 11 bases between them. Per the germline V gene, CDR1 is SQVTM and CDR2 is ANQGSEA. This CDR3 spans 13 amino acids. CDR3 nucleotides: TGCAGCGTTGAGAACAGGGAAGACTATGGCTACACCTTC. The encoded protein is CSVENREDYGYTF.

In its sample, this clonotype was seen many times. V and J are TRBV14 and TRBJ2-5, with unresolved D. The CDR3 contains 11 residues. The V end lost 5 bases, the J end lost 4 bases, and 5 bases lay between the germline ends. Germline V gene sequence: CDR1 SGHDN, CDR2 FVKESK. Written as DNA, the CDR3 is TGTGCCAGCAGCGTCGGAGAGACCCAGTACTTC. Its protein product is CASSVGETQYF.

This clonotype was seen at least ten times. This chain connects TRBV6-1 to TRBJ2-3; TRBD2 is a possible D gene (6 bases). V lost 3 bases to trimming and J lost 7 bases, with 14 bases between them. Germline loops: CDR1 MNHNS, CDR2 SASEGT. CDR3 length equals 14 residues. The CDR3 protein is CASSDAGYSYTQYF. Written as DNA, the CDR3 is TGTGCCAGCAGTGATGCGGGATATTCATATACGCAGTATTTT.

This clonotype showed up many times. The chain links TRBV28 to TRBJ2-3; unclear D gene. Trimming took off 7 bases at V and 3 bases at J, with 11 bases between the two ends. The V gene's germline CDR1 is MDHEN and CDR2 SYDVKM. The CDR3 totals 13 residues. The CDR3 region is CASNRGRTDTQYF. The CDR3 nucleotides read TGTGCCAGCAATCGCGGAAGGACAGATACGCAGTATTTT.

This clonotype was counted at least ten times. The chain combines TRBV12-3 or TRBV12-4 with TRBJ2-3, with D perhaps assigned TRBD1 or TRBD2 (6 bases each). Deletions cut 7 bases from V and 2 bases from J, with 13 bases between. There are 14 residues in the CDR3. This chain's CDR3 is CASTSGANTDTQYF. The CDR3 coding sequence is TGTGCCAGCACCTCGGGGGCGAACACAGATACGCAGTATTTT.

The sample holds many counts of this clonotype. The CDR3: CASSLFGGQETQYF. In DNA, the CDR3 is TGTGCCAGCAGTTTATTTGGGGGCCAAGAGACCCAGTACTTC. The gene calls are TRBV28 and TRBJ2-5; perhaps D is TRBD1 or TRBD2 (5 bases each). V lost 1 base and J 1 base, leaving 7 bases between the germline ends. This CDR3 spans 14 amino acids. CDR1 and CDR2 from the germline V gene are MDHEN and SYDVKM.

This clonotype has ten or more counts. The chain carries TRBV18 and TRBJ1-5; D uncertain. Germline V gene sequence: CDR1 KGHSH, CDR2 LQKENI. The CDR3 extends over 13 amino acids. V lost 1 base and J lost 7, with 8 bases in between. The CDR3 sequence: CASSPQAEQPQHF. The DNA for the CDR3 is TGTGCCAGCTCACCACAGGCGGAACAGCCCCAGCATTTT.

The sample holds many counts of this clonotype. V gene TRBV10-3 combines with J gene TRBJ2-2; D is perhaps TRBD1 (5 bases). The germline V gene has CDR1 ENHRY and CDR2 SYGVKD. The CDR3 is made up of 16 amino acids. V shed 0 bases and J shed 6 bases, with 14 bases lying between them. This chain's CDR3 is CAISESRQSTAGELFF. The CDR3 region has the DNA TGTGCCATCAGTGAGTCAAGACAGAGTACGGCCGGGGAGCTGTTTTTT.